The next 12 T cell receptor beta chains were all read from a single sample in a study of T cell responses to AZD1222 COVID-19 vaccine. The protocol was immunoSEQ multiplex PCR, while the TCRdb copy is restricted to in-frame clones and leaves out a portion. Found here are 150,000 to 200,000 clones, 85% to 90% of them singletons; the top ten hold about 25%. This material consisted of peripheral blood, taken 28 days after the second AZD1222 dose. Receptor source: an adult who received the AZD1222 COVID-19 vaccine.

V is TRBV4-3 and J is TRBJ2-7; TRBD1 aligns across 8 bases. Germline loops: CDR1 LGHNA, CDR2 YSLEER. Unmatched junction bases numbered 6, after V lost 4 bases and J lost 4 bases. The CDR3 consists of 14 residues. This CDR3 is CASSPGTGIYEQYF. The CDR3, as DNA: TGCGCCAGCAGCCCCGGGACAGGCATTTACGAGCAGTACTTC.

This clone is a singleton in its sample. This sequence joins TRBV4-1 and TRBJ1-6; the D is unclear. There are 15 residues in the CDR3. V was shortened by 1 base and J by 0 bases, with 4 bases between the two germline ends. The germline CDR1 and CDR2 sequences are MGHRA and YSYEKL. The CDR3 DNA is TGCGCCAGCAGCCAAGGCTTCTCCTATAATTCACCCCTCCACTTT. It is translated as CASSQGFSYNSPLHF.

The chain has TRBV28 and TRBJ1-6; 7 bases line up with TRBD1. Germline CDR1 reads MDHEN; CDR2 reads SYDVKM. This CDR3 region has 16 residues. V shed 8 bases and J 0 bases; nucleotides not matched to a gene: 7. The CDR3 DNA reads as TGTGCCAGCGGCGCAGGGGGAAGCTCCTATAATTCACCCCTCCACTTT. Translation gives CASGAGGSSYNSPLHF.

The genes are TRBV4-1 and TRBJ2-4, with TRBD1 matching 7 bases. The V gene end was trimmed by 2 bases and the J gene end by 7 bases; junction bases not matched to a gene: 8. The CDR3 consists of 15 residues. Germline V gene data show CDR1 as MGHRA and CDR2 as YSYEKL. The CDR3 loop is CASSQLTGPSNIQYF. The CDR3 DNA reads as TGCGCCAGCAGCCAATTGACAGGGCCGTCCAACATTCAGTACTTC.

This clone is a singleton in its sample. The chain has TRBV7-2 and TRBJ2-1, with 8 nucleotides matching TRBD2. V lost 10 bases and J lost 5; bases outside the gene matches: 7. Germline-derived CDR1 and CDR2 are SGHTA and FQGNSA. CDR3 length: 13 amino acids. The CDR3 is CATGTSQHNEQFF. As DNA, the CDR3 is TGTGCCACCGGGACTAGTCAGCACAATGAGCAGTTCTTC.

This clone has just a few counts. In DNA, the CDR3 is TGTGCCAGCAGTTACCCCAGGATCCCCTACGAGCAGTACTTC. It codes for CASSYPRIPYEQYF. This rearrangement joins TRBV6-2 or TRBV6-3 to TRBJ2-7, with D unresolved. CDR1 MNHEY and CDR2 SVGEGT come from the germline V gene. The V end lost 2 bases, the J end lost 2 bases, and 10 bases lay between the germline ends. The CDR3 contains 14 residues.

This sequence joins TRBV6-5 and TRBJ1-5, with D maybe TRBD1 (5 bases). V lost 4 bases, J lost 2 bases, and 9 bases lay in between. Per germline, CDR1 MNHEY and CDR2 SVGAGI. The length of the CDR3 is 14 residues. CDR3: CASSLSGGNQPQHF. In DNA form, the CDR3 reads TGTGCCAGCAGTTTATCGGGGGGCAATCAGCCCCAGCATTTT.

V gene TRBV28 combines with J gene TRBJ1-5; D is undetermined. The V end was cut by 5 bases, the J end by 4 bases, with 9 bases between. Germline V gene sequence: CDR1 MDHEN, CDR2 SYDVKM. The CDR3 has 13 amino acids. The CDR3 sequence: CASSPPVNQPQHF. DNA of the CDR3: TGTGCCAGCAGTCCGCCAGTTAATCAGCCCCAGCATTTT.

The rearrangement joins TRBV14 to TRBJ1-6; the D is unclear. The CDR3 totals 16 residues. CDR1 and CDR2 (germline): SGHDN, FVKESK. The ends were cut back, 3 bases at V and 7 bases at J, with 16 bases in the middle. Written as DNA, the CDR3 is TGTGCCAGCAGCCACCGGTCGGCAGGTTTGAATTCACCCCTCCACTTT. Residues: CASSHRSAGLNSPLHF.

This chain links TRBV7-2 with TRBJ1-2, with D maybe TRBD1 (5 bases). The V gene's germline CDR1 is SGHTA and CDR2 FQGNSA. The length of the CDR3 is 15 residues. With 0 bases removed from V and 6 bases from J, the gap between germline ends came to 14 bases. The CDR3 coding sequence is TGTGCCAGCAGCTTAGCGGGGCAGGGAAGAGATGGCTACACCTTC. Protein: CASSLAGQGRDGYTF.

The rearrangement uses TRBV12-3 or TRBV12-4 and TRBJ2-7; tentative D call: TRBD2 (5 bases). The CDR3 loop spans 12 amino acids. The V end lost 5 bases, the J end lost 7 bases, and 12 bases lay between the germline ends. The CDR3 bases are TGTGCCAGCAGTCCCTGGAGGCAAGAGCAGTACTTC. Translation gives CASSPWRQEQYF.

This sequence joins TRBV18 and TRBJ1-4, with 7 bases lining up with TRBD1. The V gene end was trimmed by 3 bases and the J gene end by 4 bases; junction bases not matched to a gene: 5. This CDR3 comprises 15 residues. Germline values: CDR1 KGHSH, CDR2 LQKENI. The DNA for the CDR3 is TGTGCCAGCTCACCGCGACAGGGAGGTAATGAAAAACTGTTTTTT. Translating it yields CASSPRQGGNEKLFF.